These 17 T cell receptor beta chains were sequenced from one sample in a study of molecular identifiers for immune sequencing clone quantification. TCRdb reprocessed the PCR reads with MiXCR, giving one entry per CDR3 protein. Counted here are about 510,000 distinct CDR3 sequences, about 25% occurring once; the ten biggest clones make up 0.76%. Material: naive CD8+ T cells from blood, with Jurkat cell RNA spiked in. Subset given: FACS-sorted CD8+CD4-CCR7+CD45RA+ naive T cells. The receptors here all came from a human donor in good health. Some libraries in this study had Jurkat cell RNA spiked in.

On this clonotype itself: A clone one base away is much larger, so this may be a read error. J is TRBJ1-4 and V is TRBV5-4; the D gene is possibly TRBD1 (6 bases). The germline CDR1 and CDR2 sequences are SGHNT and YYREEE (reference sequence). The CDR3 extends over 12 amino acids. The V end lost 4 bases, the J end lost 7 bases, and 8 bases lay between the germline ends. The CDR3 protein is CASSRGGEKLFF. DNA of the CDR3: TGTGCCAGCAGCAGAGGGGGTGAAAAACTGTTTTTT.

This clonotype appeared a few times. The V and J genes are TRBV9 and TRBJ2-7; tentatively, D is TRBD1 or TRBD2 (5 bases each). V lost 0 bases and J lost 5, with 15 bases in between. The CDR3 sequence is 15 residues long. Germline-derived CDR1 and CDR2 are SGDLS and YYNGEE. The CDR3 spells CASSVAGTGRDEQYF. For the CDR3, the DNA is TGTGCCAGCAGCGTAGCGGGGACCGGGCGCGACGAGCAGTACTTC.

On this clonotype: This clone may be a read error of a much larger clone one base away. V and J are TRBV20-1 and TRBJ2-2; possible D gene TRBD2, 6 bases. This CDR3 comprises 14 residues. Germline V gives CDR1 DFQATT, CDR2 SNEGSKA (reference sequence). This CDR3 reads CSAIGDENTGGLFF. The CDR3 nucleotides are TGCAGTGCTATTGGGGACGAGAACACCGGGGGGCTGTTTTTT.

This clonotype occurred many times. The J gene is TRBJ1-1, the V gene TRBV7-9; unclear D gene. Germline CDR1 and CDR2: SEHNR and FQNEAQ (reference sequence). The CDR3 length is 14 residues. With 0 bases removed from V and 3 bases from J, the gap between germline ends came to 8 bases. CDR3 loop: CASSLAEMDTEAFF. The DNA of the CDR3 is TGTGCCAGCAGCTTAGCGGAGATGGACACTGAAGCTTTCTTT.

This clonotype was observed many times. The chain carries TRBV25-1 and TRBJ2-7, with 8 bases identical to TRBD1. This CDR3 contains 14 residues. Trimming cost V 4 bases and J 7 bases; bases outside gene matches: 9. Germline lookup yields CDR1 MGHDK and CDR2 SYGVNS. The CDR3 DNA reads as TGTGCCAGCAGTGGCGCGGACAGGGTATGGGAGCAGTACTTC. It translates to CASSGADRVWEQYF.

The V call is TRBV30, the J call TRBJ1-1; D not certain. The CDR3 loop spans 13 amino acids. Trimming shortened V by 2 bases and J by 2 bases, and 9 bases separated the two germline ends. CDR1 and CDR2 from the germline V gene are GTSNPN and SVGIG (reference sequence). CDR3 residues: CAWSHVDNTEAFF. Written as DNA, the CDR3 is TGTGCCTGGAGTCACGTGGATAACACTGAAGCTTTCTTT. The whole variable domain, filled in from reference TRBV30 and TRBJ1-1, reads SQTIHQWPATLVQPVGSPLSLECTVEGTSNPNLYWYRQAAGRGLQLLFYSVGIGQISSEVPQNLSASRPQDRQFILSSKKLLLSDSGFYLCAWSHVDNTEAFFGQGTRLTVV.

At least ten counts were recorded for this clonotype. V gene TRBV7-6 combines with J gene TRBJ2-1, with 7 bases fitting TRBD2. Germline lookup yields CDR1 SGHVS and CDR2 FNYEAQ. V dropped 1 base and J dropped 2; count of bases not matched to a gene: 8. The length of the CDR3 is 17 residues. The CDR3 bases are TGTGCCAGCAGCTTAGTTCCCGGAGCGGGACCCTACAATGAGCAGTTCTTC. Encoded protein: CASSLVPGAGPYNEQFF.

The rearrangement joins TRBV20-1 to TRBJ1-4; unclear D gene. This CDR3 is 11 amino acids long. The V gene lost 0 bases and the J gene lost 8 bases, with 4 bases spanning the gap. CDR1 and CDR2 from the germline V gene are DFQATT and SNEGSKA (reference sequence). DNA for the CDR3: TGCAGTGCTAGAGAGACGGAAAAACTGTTTTTT. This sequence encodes CSARETEKLFF.

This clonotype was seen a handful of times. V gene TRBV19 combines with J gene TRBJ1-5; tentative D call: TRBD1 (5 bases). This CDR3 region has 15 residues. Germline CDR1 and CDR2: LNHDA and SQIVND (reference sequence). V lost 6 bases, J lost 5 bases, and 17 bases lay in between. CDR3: CASSKFSGTHQPQHF. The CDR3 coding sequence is TGTGCCAGTAGCAAATTCTCCGGGACCCATCAGCCCCAGCATTTT. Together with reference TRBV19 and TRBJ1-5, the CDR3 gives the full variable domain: DGGITQSPKYLFRKEGQNVTLSCEQNLNHDAMYWYRQDPGQGLRLIYYSQIVNDFQKGDIAEGYSVSREKKESFPLTVTSAQKNPTAFYLCASSKFSGTHQPQHFGDGTRLSIL.

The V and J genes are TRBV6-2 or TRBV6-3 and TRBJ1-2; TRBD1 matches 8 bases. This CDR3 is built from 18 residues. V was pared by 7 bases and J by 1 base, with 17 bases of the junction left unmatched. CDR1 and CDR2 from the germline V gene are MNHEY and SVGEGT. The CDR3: CASTSDRGISWDNYGYTF. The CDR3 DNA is TGTGCCAGCACCTCCGACAGGGGAATTTCTTGGGATAACTATGGCTACACCTTC.

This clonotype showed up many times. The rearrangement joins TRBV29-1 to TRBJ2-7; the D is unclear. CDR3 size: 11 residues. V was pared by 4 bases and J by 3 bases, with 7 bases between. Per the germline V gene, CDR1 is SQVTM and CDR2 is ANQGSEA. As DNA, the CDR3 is TGCAGCGTTGCCGAGGACTACGAGCAGTACTTC. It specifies CSVAEDYEQYF.

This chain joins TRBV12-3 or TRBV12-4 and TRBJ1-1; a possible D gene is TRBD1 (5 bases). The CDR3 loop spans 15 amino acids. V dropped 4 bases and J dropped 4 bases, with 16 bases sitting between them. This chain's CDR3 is CASSSSTRGSTEAFF. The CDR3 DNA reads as TGTGCCAGCAGTTCAAGCACCCGGGGGTCCACTGAAGCTTTCTTT.

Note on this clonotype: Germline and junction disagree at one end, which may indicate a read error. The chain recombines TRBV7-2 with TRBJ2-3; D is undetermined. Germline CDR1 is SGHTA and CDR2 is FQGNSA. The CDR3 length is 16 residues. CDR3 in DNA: TGTGCCCGCGGCTTAGGGTCGGTACGGTTCACAGATGCGCAGTATTTT. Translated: CARGLGSVRFTDAQYF. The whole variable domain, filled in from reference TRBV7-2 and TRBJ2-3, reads GAGVSQSPSNKVTEKGKDVELRCDPISGHTALYWYRQSLGQGLEFLIYFQGNSAPDKSGLPSDRFSAERTGGSVSTLTIQRTQQEDSAVYLCARGLGSVRFTDAQYFGPGTRLTVL.

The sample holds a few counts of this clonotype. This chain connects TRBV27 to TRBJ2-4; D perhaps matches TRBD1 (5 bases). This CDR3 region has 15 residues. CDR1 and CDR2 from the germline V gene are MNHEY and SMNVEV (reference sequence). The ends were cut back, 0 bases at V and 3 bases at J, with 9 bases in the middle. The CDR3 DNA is TGTGCCAGCAGTTTATCGACAGATGGCAAAAACATTCAGTACTTC. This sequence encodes CASSLSTDGKNIQYF.

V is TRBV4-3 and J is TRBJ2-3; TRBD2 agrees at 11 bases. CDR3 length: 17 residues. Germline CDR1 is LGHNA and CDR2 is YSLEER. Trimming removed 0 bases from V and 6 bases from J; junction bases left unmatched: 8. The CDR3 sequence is CASSQEGGGLADDTQYF. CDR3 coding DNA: TGCGCCAGCAGCCAAGAGGGGGGGGGACTAGCGGATGATACGCAGTATTTT.

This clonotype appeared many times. The CDR3 loop reads CSARALHLIPDRYTEAFF. The DNA of the CDR3 is TGCAGTGCTAGAGCTCTACACCTTATCCCAGACAGATACACTGAAGCTTTCTTT. The J gene is TRBJ1-1, the V gene TRBV20-1, with a tentative D call TRBD1 (5 bases). CDR3 size: 18 residues. In germline, CDR1 is DFQATT, CDR2 SNEGSKA (reference sequence). The V and J ends lost 1 base and 3 bases respectively, with 24 bases between them.

The CDR3 DNA reads TGTGCCAGCAGCCCCGCCCAGGGACAGACCGTAGAGCAGCCCCAGCATTTT. Translation: CASSPAQGQTVEQPQHF. V is TRBV27 and J is TRBJ1-5; 7 positions match TRBD1. The CDR3 is 17 amino acids. Germline values: CDR1 MNHEY, CDR2 SMNVEV (reference sequence). Trimming took 6 bases from V and 7 from J; bases not matched to a gene: 18.